These 15 T cell receptor beta chains share one sample of origin, sequenced in a study of identical twins. MiXCR, applied by TCRdb to the 5' RACE reads, yields one record per CDR3 protein. The sample records 650,000 to 750,000 distinct CDR3 sequences, 21% being singletons. This same sample was also part of a study on T cells expressing NK-cell markers.

Sequenced material: PBMCs. The receptors were sampled from a woman between 18 and 30 years old in good health.

The chain employs TRBV12-3 or TRBV12-4 and TRBJ1-1; no firm D call. The CDR3 loop spans 12 amino acids. V was shortened by 3 bases and J by 4 bases, with 6 bases between the two germline ends. The CDR3 coding sequence is TGTGCCAGCAGTTTTCACCCCACTGAAGCTTTCTTT. Protein: CASSFHPTEAFF.

This rearrangement joins TRBV6-5 to TRBJ1-2; maybe TRBD1 (5 bases). V lost 5 bases to trimming and J lost 7 bases, with 17 bases between them. CDR1 and CDR2 from the germline V gene are MNHEY and SVGAGI. The CDR3 loop spans 14 amino acids. CDR3 sequence reads: CASSTSVGDSGYTF. CDR3 DNA sequence: TGTGCCAGCAGTACCTCGGTGGGGGATAGTGGCTACACCTTC.

Comments on this clonotype: Being one base from a much bigger clone, this may be a read error. The rearrangement joins TRBV2 to TRBJ1-2, with D possibly matching TRBD1 (5 bases). Germline V lookup: CDR1 SNHLY, CDR2 FYNNEI. This CDR3 contains 12 residues. The CDR3 spells CASGDGNYSYTF. The CDR3 DNA follows: TGTGCCAGCGGGGACGGCAACTATAGCTACACCTTC.

The chain combines TRBV6-1 with TRBJ2-3, with 8 bases aligning to TRBD1. CDR1 and CDR2 from the germline V gene are MNHNS and SASEGT. CDR3 length: 15 residues. V trimming: 7 bases; J trimming: 2 bases; junction bases outside the gene matches: 8. The CDR3 nucleotides are TGTGCCAGCATAAGGCAGGGGGCGGCCACAGATACGCAGTATTTT. Translation gives CASIRQGAATDTQYF.

This clonotype has more than one count but fewer than ten. The chain joins TRBV9 to TRBJ2-1; weak D call: TRBD1 (6 bases). This CDR3 has 15 amino acids. Germline V gene data show CDR1 as SGDLS and CDR2 as YYNGEE. V lost 0 bases and J 7 bases, leaving 14 bases between the germline ends. Here the CDR3 reads CASSVDLAGANEQFF. The CDR3 region has the DNA TGTGCCAGCAGCGTAGACTTGGCAGGGGCTAATGAGCAGTTCTTC. The variable domain in full, completed from reference TRBV9 and TRBJ2-1, reads DSGVTQTPKHLITATGQRVTLRCSPRSGDLSVYWYQQSLDQGLQFLIQYYNGEERAKGNILERFSAQQFPDLHSELNLSSLELGDSALYFCASSVDLAGANEQFFGPGTRLTVL.

This chain uses TRBV7-9 with TRBJ1-2, with D uncertain. V was trimmed by 5 bases and J by 3 bases, leaving 13 bases between them. Germline V gives CDR1 SEHNR, CDR2 FQNEAQ (reference sequence). There are 14 residues in the CDR3. The CDR3: CASSVQSRDYGYTF. Written as DNA, the CDR3 is TGTGCCAGCAGCGTACAGTCCCGGGACTATGGCTACACCTTC. Full variable domain (remainder filled in from reference TRBV7-9 and TRBJ1-2): DTGVSQNPRHKITKRGQNVTFRCDPISEHNRLYWYRQTLGQGPEFLTYFQNEAQLEKSRLLSDRFSAERPKGSFSTLEIQRTEQGDSAMYLCASSVQSRDYGYTFGSGTRLTVV.

This clonotype was seen only a few times. V is TRBV20-1 and J is TRBJ1-1, with a weak D call TRBD1 (6 bases). CDR3 length: 14 residues. V was shortened by 6 bases and J by 0 bases, with 14 bases between the two germline ends. The germline CDR1 and CDR2 sequences are DFQATT and SNEGSKA (reference sequence). CDR3 nucleotide sequence: TGCAGTGCCCGACGGGGGCCGATGAACACTGAAGCTTTCTTT. Translation gives CSARRGPMNTEAFF.

This clonotype was observed once. J is TRBJ2-3 and V is TRBV28, with D uncertain. The CDR3 loop spans 13 amino acids. Deletions cut 7 bases from V and 0 bases from J, with 8 bases between. Germline CDR1 is MDHEN and CDR2 is SYDVKM. This CDR3 is CASTSLSTDTQYF. The CDR3 DNA reads TGTGCCAGCACATCGCTCAGCACAGATACGCAGTATTTT.

This clonotype came up a few times. The rearrangement joins TRBV5-6 to TRBJ2-7, with D perhaps matching TRBD1 or TRBD2 (5 bases each). V gave up 0 bases and J gave up 3 bases, with 22 bases separating them. The CDR3 extends over 18 amino acids. From germline, CDR1 is SGHDT and CDR2 YYEEEE. The CDR3 protein is CASSLAARWGLLIYEQYF. The DNA for the CDR3 is TGTGCCAGCAGCTTGGCCGCGCGTTGGGGGTTACTAATCTACGAGCAGTACTTC.

The V gene is TRBV20-1, the J gene TRBJ2-6; 7 nucleotides agree with TRBD2. The CDR3 spans 13 residues. Germline CDR1 and CDR2: DFQATT and SNEGSKA (reference sequence). V was pared by 3 bases and J by 13 bases, with 9 bases of the junction left unmatched. The CDR3 reads CSASSGGTRVLTF. The CDR3 DNA sequence: TGCAGTGCTAGTTCGGGGGGAACGAGAGTCCTGACTTTC.

This clonotype was recorded a few times. The chain carries TRBV27 and TRBJ2-1, with 11 bases that match TRBD2. V gave up 2 bases and J gave up 5 bases; unmatched junction bases: 2. Germline CDR1 MNHEY, CDR2 SMNVEV (reference sequence). The CDR3 is 15 amino acids. CDR3 nucleotide sequence: TGTGCCAGCAGTTTAATGGGACTAGCGGACAATGAGCAGTTCTTC. It codes for CASSLMGLADNEQFF.

There are a few counts of this clonotype. V usage is TRBV13 and J usage is TRBJ2-1; possibly TRBD1 for D (6 bases). Germline V gives CDR1 PRHDT, CDR2 FYEKMQ (reference sequence). The CDR3 is 13 amino acids. The ends were cut back, 5 bases at V and 4 bases at J, with 9 bases in the middle. CDR3 nucleotide sequence: TGTGCCAGCAGCCCGCAGGGGTACAATGAGCAGTTCTTC. Its protein is CASSPQGYNEQFF.

This sequence joins TRBV11-1 and TRBJ2-1; 7 bases map to TRBD2. The length of the CDR3 is 17 residues. V was clipped by 11 bases and J by 1 base; unmatched bases: 17. Per the germline V gene, CDR1 is SGHAT and CDR2 is FQDESV (reference sequence). CDR3 bases: TGTGCCGGGGAGGGGTCTCCCGGGGAGGGATCCTACAATGAGCAGTTCTTC. This sequence encodes CAGEGSPGEGSYNEQFF.

V gene TRBV11-3 combines with J gene TRBJ2-1, with a tentative D call TRBD2 (5 bases). Germline loops: CDR1 SGHNT, CDR2 YENEEA. The CDR3 covers 16 residues. Trimming removed 5 bases from V and 2 bases from J, with 16 bases in between. CDR3 sequence: CASSPQTGLPYNEQFF. The CDR3 bases are TGTGCCAGCAGCCCCCAGACGGGGTTACCCTACAATGAGCAGTTCTTC.

This clonotype came up a few times. V gene TRBV6-1 combines with J gene TRBJ2-2; no clear D. Trimming took 6 bases from V and 6 from J, leaving 14 bases between them. This CDR3 has 14 residues. Germline V CDR1 and CDR2: MNHNS, SASEGT. The DNA of the CDR3 is TGTGCCAGCAGCCTATCCAACTGGGCCGGGGAGCTGTTTTTT. As protein: CASSLSNWAGELFF.